The clone carrying this T cell receptor beta chain was found a few times. The CDR3 length is 14 residues. Germline CDR1 MNHNS, CDR2 SASEGT. Trimming left V 2 bases short and J 3 bases short, with 8 bases between. The sample comes from a study of radiotherapy plus CTLA-4 blockade in lung cancer. Here immunoSEQ multiplex PCR was the method, and the copy in TCRdb shows in-frame clones only, minus some. The sample holds about 88,000 clones; about two thirds are singletons and the top ten take over 12%. The sequence derives from a human donor with non-small cell lung cancer that progressed on radiotherapy plus ipilimumab. The rearrangement joins TRBV6-1 to TRBJ2-1; tentative D call: TRBD2 (5 bases). The sequenced sample was peripheral blood, obtained from a patient treated with radiotherapy plus ipilimumab. The CDR3 loop reads CASSEIEGYNEQFF. Written as DNA, the CDR3 is TGTGCCAGCAGTGAAATCGAGGGCTACAATGAGCAGTTCTTC.